A single sample is the source of the 19 T cell receptor beta chains below, sequenced in a study of blood T cell repertoires in COVID-19. The repertoire was sequenced with immunoSEQ multiplex PCR; TCRdb's copy has only in-frame clones and lacks some. This sample has approximately 300,000 clones, with around 87% found just once. The sequenced material came from PBMCs or T cells enriched from blood (not recorded which). Source of these receptors: a young woman with acute COVID-19.

This clone was recorded only once. The CDR3 region is CAIRQGHEKLFF. CDR3 sequence (DNA): TGTGCCATCCGACAGGGGCATGAAAAACTGTTTTTT. The chain employs TRBV28 and TRBJ1-4; 8 nucleotides agree with TRBD1. Germline values: CDR1 MDHEN, CDR2 SYDVKM. The CDR3 totals 12 residues. J was trimmed by 6 bases and V by 10 bases; bases with no gene match: 4.

The chain combines TRBV29-1 with TRBJ2-7; tentative D call: TRBD1 (6 bases). Germline CDR1 is SQVTM and CDR2 is ANQGSEA. The ends were cut back, 4 bases at V and 4 bases at J, with 17 bases in the middle. There are 14 residues in the CDR3. CDR3 sequence reads: CSVGLPGVEYEQYF. For the CDR3, the DNA is TGCAGCGTTGGCCTACCAGGGGTAGAGTACGAGCAGTACTTC.

For the CDR3, the DNA is TGTGCCACCAGTGACCCAATGAACACCGGGGAGCTGTTTTTT. Protein: CATSDPMNTGELFF. The rearrangement joins TRBV24-1 to TRBJ2-2; D is unresolved. Germline V gene data show CDR1 as KGHDR and CDR2 as SFDVKD. The CDR3 consists of 14 residues. Trimming cost V 4 bases and J 1 base, with 6 bases left between them.

The chain recombines TRBV18 with TRBJ2-1, with a tentative D call TRBD2 (5 bases). V shed 2 bases and J shed 2 bases, with 10 bases lying between them. The length of the CDR3 is 15 residues. The germline V gene encodes CDR1 KGHSH and CDR2 LQKENI. The CDR3 protein is CASSPGLAAYNEQFF. The CDR3 DNA follows: TGTGCCAGCTCACCAGGGCTAGCAGCCTACAATGAGCAGTTCTTC.

This chain uses TRBV28 with TRBJ1-5, with D perhaps TRBD1 (6 bases). Germline-derived CDR1 and CDR2 are MDHEN and SYDVKM. V shed 6 bases and J shed 9 bases, with 12 bases lying between them. The CDR3 is 12 amino acids. CDR3 sequence (DNA): TGTGCCAGCAGGGATACAGGGACGCCCCAGCATTTT. Residues: CASRDTGTPQHF.

The genes are TRBV24-1 and TRBJ1-1, with 7 positions matching TRBD1. The CDR3 spans 14 residues. Germline V gene data show CDR1 as KGHDR and CDR2 as SFDVKD. Unmatched junction bases numbered 4, after V lost 6 bases and J lost 1 base. The chain's CDR3 is CATSKGDRNTEAFF. The CDR3, as DNA: TGTGCCACCAGTAAAGGGGACAGGAACACTGAAGCTTTCTTT.

The chain uses TRBV30 and TRBJ1-5; 8 nucleotides align to TRBD1. Germline CDR1 reads GTSNPN; CDR2 reads SVGIG (reference sequence). J was trimmed by 2 bases and V by 0 bases; bases with no gene match: 12. The CDR3 consists of 18 residues. This chain's CDR3 is CAWSVWLSGGKGNQPQHF. In DNA form, the CDR3 reads TGTGCCTGGAGTGTATGGTTGTCAGGGGGCAAAGGCAATCAGCCCCAGCATTTT.

The CDR3 reads CSASLGGRTGAFF. DNA for the CDR3: TGCAGTGCTAGTCTTGGGGGGAGAACAGGAGCTTTCTTT. The chain links TRBV20-1 to TRBJ1-1, with TRBD1 as a possible D gene (5 bases). Trimming pared 3 bases from V and 10 bases from J, leaving 18 bases between. Germline values: CDR1 DFQATT, CDR2 SNEGSKA (reference sequence). The CDR3 extends over 13 amino acids.

The DNA of the CDR3 is TGTGCCAGCAGTTCCTTAGCGGGAGGGAGGACCGGGGAGCTGTTTTTT. This gives the protein CASSSLAGGRTGELFF. The chain has TRBV27 and TRBJ2-2; 11 bases map to TRBD2. The ends lost 4 bases at V and 5 bases at J; junction bases unmatched: 6. CDR1 and CDR2 (germline): MNHEY, SMNVEV (reference sequence). The CDR3 runs 16 residues.

Only a few counts were recorded for this clone. The chain uses TRBV18 and TRBJ2-7; weak D call: TRBD1 (6 bases). From germline, CDR1 is KGHSH and CDR2 LQKENI. V was cut by 6 bases and J by 1 base, with 7 bases left in between. This CDR3 region has 12 residues. CDR3 coding DNA: TGTGCCAGCTCCGGACAGTCCTACGAGCAGTACTTC. Protein sequence: CASSGQSYEQYF.

The chain is built from TRBV10-3 and TRBJ2-7; D perhaps matches TRBD2 (5 bases). The ends were cut back, 3 bases at V and 4 bases at J, with 13 bases in the middle. Looked up from germline, CDR1 is ENHRY and CDR2 is SYGVKD. CDR3 length: 14 amino acids. Here the CDR3 DNA reads TGTGCCATCAGTGAACCGGGATCGACTTACGAGCAGTACTTC. Amino acid sequence: CAISEPGSTYEQYF.

The chain has TRBV28 and TRBJ1-1, with TRBD1 as a possible D gene (6 bases). This CDR3 has 14 amino acids. The V gene's germline CDR1 is MDHEN and CDR2 SYDVKM. With 6 bases removed from V and 1 base from J, the gap between germline ends came to 12 bases. This CDR3 reads CASRPGTPNTEAFF. The CDR3 bases are TGTGCCAGCAGACCTGGGACACCGAACACTGAAGCTTTCTTT.

The rearrangement uses TRBV18 and TRBJ2-3, with a possible D match to TRBD2 (6 bases). The V gene's germline CDR1 is KGHSH and CDR2 LQKENI. This CDR3 comprises 16 residues. V lost 5 bases to trimming and J lost 0 bases, with 15 bases between them. The chain's CDR3 is CASSKPGGTSTDTQYF. For the CDR3, the DNA is TGTGCCAGCTCAAAACCAGGCGGGACTAGCACAGATACGCAGTATTTT.

In this sample, this clone turned up once. This chain connects TRBV6-5 to TRBJ2-1, with 7 bases lining up with TRBD2. CDR1 is MNHEY and CDR2 is SVGAGI in the germline V gene. V gave up 7 bases and J gave up 2 bases; unmatched junction bases: 5. The CDR3 consists of 14 residues. The CDR3 sequence: CASTAGAAYNEQFF. The CDR3, as DNA: TGTGCCAGCACCGCGGGAGCCGCCTACAATGAGCAGTTCTTC.

V usage is TRBV10-1 and J usage is TRBJ1-1; 7 bases align to TRBD1. Unmatched junction bases numbered 1, after V lost 6 bases and J lost 3 bases. Germline loops: CDR1 WNHNN, CDR2 SYGVQD (reference sequence). CDR3 length: 12 residues. Here the CDR3 DNA reads TGCGCCAGCAGCGACAGGGACACTGAAGCTTTCTTT. It codes for CASSDRDTEAFF.

In its sample, this clone was seen once. CDR3 residues: CASSEKLAGSQFF. The CDR3 DNA is TGTGCCAGCAGTGAAAAGTTAGCGGGATCTCAGTTCTTC. The rearrangement joins TRBV2 to TRBJ2-1; 8 nucleotides align to TRBD2. V lost 2 bases to trimming and J lost 13 bases; unmatched junction nucleotides: 7. Looked up from germline, CDR1 is SNHLY and CDR2 is FYNNEI. CDR3 length equals 13 residues.

The J gene is TRBJ1-6, the V gene TRBV19; 8 bases are a match to TRBD1. This CDR3 has 13 amino acids. Losses at the gene ends were 5 bases for V and 10 bases for J; bases not matched to a gene: 4. The germline CDR1 and CDR2 sequences are LNHDA and SQIVND (reference sequence). The CDR3 sequence: CASSWTGQSPLHF. DNA of the CDR3: TGTGCCAGTAGTTGGACAGGGCAATCACCCCTCCACTTT.

The V call is TRBV3-1 (or the pseudogene TRBV3-2), the J call TRBJ2-1; the D gene is possibly TRBD2 (5 bases). V lost 4 bases to trimming and J lost 7 bases, with 8 bases between them. The length of the CDR3 is 12 residues. The germline CDR1 and CDR2 sequences are LGHDT and YNNKEL (reference sequence). In nucleotides, the CDR3 is TGTGCCAGCAGCCCTAGGAGGAATGAGCAGTTCTTC. Translated, it gives CASSPRRNEQFF.

As for this clone: The sample contains more than one DNA sequence encoding this CDR3. V is TRBV19 and J is TRBJ2-7; the match to TRBD2 covers 9 bases. Trimming took 3 bases from V and 7 from J; bases not matched to a gene: 1. The CDR3 covers 12 residues. Germline V CDR1 and CDR2: LNHDA, SQIVND (reference sequence). The CDR3 here is CASSMLAGEQYF. The DNA of the CDR3 is TGTGCCAGTAGTATGCTAGCGGGAGAGCAGTACTTC. The whole variable domain, filled in from reference TRBV19 and TRBJ2-7, reads DGGITQSPKYLFRKEGQNVTLSCEQNLNHDAMYWYRQDPGQGLRLIYYSQIVNDFQKGDIAEGYSVSREKKESFPLTVTSAQKNPTAFYLCASSMLAGEQYFGPGTRLTVT.